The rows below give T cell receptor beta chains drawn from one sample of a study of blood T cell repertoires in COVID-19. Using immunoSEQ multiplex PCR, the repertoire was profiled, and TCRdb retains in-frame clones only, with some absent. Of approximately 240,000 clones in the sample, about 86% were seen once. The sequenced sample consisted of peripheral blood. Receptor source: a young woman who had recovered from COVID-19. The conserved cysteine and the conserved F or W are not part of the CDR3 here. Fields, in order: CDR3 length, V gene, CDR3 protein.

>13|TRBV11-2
ASSALLAATDTQY
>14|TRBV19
ASSLTGTGGGNTIY
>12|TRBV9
ASSVNQGGYGYT
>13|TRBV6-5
ASSSRTGGNYGYT
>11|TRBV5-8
ASSVQGPTEAF
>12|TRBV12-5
ASGSPGGADGYT
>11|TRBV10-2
ASSESRQGGAF
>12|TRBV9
ASRVPYGANVLT
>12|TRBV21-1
ASSKGRSRDTQY
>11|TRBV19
ASSIRGNTEAF
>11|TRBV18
ASSPKTDHEAF
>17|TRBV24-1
ATSDFTTRPGHGTDTQY
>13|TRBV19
ASLQDGSSKNIQY
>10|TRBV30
AWSGTYTEAF
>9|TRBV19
ASSKGQPQH
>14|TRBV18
ASSPPERGHSNEQF
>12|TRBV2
ASSVLTGNTEAF
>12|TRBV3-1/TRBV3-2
ASSPDLAADTQY
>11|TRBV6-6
ASSLAGAGEQY
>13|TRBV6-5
ASRGLAGGAGEQF
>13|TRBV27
ASSLGTGVSYEQY
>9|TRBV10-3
AISNGLDAF
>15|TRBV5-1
ASSLEASGISYNEQF
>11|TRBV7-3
ASSLIGSNEQF
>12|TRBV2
ASNAQGFGNTIY
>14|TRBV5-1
ASSLGLAGSTDTQY
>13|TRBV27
ASSLGDISGNTIY
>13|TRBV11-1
ASSINRDSGQGYT
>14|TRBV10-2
ASSEIGGTGEETQY
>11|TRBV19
ASSIHTEEPQH
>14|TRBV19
ASSARDRGYNSPLH
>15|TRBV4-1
ASSQEYSDGDSYEQY
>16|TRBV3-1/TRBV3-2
ASSHQLPSGPAYNEQF
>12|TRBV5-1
ASSPGGVTGELF
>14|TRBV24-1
ATSDLRQGNTGELF
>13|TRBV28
ASSLRAGSTDTQY
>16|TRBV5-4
ASSTITGGVSQLYGYT
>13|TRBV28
ASSPGTGGPYGYT